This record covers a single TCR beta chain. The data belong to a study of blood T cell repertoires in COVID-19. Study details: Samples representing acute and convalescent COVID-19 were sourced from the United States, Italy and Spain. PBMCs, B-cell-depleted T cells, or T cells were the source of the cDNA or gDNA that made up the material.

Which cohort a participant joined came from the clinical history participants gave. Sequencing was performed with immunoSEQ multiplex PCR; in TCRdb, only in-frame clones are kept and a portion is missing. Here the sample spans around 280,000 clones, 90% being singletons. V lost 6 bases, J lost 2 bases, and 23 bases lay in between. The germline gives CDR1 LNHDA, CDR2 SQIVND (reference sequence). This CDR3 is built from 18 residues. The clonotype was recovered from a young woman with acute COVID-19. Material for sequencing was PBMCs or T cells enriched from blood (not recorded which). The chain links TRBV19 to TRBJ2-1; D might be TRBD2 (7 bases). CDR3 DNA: TGTGCCAGTAGCTTTGGCGGGGGCATACCAAGGGCCTACAATGAGCAGTTCTTC. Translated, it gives CASSFGGGIPRAYNEQFF.